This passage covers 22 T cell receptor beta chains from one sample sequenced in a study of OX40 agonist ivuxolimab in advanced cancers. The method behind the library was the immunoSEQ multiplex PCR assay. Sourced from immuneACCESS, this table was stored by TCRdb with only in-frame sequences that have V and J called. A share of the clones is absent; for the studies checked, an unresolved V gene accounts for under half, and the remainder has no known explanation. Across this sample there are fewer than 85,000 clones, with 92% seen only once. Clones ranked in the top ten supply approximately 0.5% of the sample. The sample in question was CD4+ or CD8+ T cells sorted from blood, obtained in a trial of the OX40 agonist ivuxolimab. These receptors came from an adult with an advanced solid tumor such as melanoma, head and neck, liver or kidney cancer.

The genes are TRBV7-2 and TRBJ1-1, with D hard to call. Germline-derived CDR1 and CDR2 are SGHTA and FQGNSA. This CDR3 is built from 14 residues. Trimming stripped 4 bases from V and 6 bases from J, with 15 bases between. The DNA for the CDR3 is TGTGCCAGCAGCTCGGGTCCTCACCCGGCTGAAGCTTTCTTT. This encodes CASSSGPHPAEAFF.

CDR3 amino acids: CASSFEGTNTDTQYF. The CDR3 DNA reads as TGCGCCAGCAGCTTCGAGGGGACGAACACAGATACGCAGTATTTT. The chain couples TRBV5-1 to TRBJ2-3; the D call may be TRBD1 or TRBD2 (5 bases each). Between the trimmed V and J ends, which lost 2 bases and 2 bases, there was a span of 12 bases. This CDR3 has 15 residues. Germline CDR1 is SGHRS and CDR2 is YFSETQ.

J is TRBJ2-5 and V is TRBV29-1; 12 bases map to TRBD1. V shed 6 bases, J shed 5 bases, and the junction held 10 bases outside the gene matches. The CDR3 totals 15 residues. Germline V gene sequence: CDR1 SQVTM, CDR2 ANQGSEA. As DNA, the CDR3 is TGCAGCGTGTACTCCTGGGACAGGGGGCGGGAGACCCAGTACTTC. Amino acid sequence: CSVYSWDRGRETQYF.

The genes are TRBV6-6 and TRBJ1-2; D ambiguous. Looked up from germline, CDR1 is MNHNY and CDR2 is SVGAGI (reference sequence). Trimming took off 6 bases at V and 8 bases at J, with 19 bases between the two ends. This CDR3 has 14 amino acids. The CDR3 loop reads CASSLVVELRGYTF. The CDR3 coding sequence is TGTGCCAGCAGCCTCGTCGTGGAATTAAGGGGCTACACCTTC.

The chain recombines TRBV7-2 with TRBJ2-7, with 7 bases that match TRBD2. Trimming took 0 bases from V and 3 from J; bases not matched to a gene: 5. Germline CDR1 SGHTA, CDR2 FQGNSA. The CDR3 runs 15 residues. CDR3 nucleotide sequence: TGTGCCAGCAGCTTAGCTCCCCTAGCGGTCTACGAGCAGTACTTC. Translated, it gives CASSLAPLAVYEQYF.

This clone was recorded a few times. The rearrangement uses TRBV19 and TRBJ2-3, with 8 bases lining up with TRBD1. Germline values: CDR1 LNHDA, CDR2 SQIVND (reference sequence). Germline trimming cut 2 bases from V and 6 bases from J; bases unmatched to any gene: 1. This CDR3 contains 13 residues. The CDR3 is CASSIQGADTQYF. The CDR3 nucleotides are TGTGCCAGTAGTATACAGGGGGCGGATACGCAGTATTTT.

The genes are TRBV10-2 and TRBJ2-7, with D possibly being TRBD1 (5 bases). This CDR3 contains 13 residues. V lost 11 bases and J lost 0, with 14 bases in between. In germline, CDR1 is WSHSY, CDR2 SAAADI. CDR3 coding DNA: TGCGCCGTTCGGGTGACAGCCTCCTACGAGCAGTACTTC. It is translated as CAVRVTASYEQYF.

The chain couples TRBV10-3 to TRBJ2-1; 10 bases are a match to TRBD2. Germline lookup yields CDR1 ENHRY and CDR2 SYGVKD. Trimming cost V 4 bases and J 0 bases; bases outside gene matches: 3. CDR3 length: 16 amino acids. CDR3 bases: TGTGCCATCAGTGGGACTAGCGGAGACTCCTACAATGAGCAGTTCTTC. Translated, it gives CAISGTSGDSYNEQFF.

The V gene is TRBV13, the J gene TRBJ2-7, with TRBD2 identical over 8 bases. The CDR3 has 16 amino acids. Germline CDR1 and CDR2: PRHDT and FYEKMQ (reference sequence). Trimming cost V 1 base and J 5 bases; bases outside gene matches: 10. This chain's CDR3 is CASSLEAGATINEQYF. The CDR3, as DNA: TGTGCCAGCAGCTTAGAAGCGGGAGCGACAATTAACGAGCAGTACTTC.

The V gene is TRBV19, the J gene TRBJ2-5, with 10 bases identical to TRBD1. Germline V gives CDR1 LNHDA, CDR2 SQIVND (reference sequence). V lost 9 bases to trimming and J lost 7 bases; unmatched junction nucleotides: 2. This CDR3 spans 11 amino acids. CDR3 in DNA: TGTGCCAGCCGACAGGGGGCGACCCAGTACTTC. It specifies CASRQGATQYF.

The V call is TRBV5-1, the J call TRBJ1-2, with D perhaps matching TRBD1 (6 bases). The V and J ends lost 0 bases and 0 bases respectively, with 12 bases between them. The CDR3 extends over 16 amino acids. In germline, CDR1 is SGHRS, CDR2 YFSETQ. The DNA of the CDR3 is TGCGCCAGCAGCTTGGGGACAGCGCCTGCTAACTATGGCTACACCTTC. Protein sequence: CASSLGTAPANYGYTF.

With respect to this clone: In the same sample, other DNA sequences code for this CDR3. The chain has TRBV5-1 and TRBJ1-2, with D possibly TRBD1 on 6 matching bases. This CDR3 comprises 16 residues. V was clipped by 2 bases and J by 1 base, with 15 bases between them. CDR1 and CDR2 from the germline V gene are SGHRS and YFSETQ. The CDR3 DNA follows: TGCGCCAGCAGCTTTATCCGGCAGGGGAGTAACTATGGCTACACCTTC. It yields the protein CASSFIRQGSNYGYTF.

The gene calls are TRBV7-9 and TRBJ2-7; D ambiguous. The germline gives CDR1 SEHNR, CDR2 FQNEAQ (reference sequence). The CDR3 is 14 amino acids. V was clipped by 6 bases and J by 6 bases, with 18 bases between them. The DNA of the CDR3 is TGTGCCAGCAGGGGTCAAAGGGTTTTGAGCGAGCAGTACTTC. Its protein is CASRGQRVLSEQYF.

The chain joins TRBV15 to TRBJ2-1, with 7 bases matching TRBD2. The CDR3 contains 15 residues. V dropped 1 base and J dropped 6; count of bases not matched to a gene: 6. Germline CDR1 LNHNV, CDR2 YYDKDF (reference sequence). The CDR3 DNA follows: TGTGCCACCAGCAGAGTTCGGGGCGGGGGCAATGAGCAGTTCTTC. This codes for CATSRVRGGGNEQFF.

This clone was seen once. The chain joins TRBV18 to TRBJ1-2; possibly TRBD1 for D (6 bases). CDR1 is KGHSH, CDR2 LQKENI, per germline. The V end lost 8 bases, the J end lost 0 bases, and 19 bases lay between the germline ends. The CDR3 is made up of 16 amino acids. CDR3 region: CASVIKEDSANYGYTF. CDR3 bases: TGTGCCAGCGTAATCAAAGAGGACAGCGCTAACTATGGCTACACCTTC.

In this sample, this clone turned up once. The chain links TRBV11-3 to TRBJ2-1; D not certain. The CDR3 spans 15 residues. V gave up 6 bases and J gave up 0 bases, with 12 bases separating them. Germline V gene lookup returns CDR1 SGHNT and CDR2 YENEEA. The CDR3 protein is CASRGRETSYNEQFF. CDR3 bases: TGTGCCAGCAGGGGTCGTGAGACCTCCTACAATGAGCAGTTCTTC.

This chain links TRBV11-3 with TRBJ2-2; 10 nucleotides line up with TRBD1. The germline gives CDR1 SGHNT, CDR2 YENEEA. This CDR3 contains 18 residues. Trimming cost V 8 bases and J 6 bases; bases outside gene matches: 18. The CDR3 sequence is CASERHPWDRGGAGELFF. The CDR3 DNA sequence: TGTGCCAGCGAGCGCCATCCCTGGGACAGGGGTGGCGCCGGGGAGCTGTTTTTT.

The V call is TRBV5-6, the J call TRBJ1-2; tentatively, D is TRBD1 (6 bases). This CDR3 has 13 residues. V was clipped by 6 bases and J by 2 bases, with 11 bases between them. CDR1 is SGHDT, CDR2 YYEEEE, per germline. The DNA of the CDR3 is TGTGCCAGCAAGAACGACAGGAACTATGGCTACACCTTC. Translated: CASKNDRNYGYTF.

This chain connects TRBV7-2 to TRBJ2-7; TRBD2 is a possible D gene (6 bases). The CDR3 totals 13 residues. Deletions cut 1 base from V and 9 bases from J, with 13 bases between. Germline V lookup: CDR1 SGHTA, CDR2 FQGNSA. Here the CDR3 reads CASSLDHAGGQYF. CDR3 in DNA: TGTGCCAGCAGCTTAGATCACGCCGGGGGGCAGTACTTC.

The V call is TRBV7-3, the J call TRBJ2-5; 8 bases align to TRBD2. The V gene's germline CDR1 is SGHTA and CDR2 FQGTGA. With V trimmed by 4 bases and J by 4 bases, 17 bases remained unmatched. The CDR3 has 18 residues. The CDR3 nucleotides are TGTGCCAGCAGCTCGGGGGCCCTACCGGGAGGGGTTGGAGAGACCCAGTACTTC. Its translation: CASSSGALPGGVGETQYF.

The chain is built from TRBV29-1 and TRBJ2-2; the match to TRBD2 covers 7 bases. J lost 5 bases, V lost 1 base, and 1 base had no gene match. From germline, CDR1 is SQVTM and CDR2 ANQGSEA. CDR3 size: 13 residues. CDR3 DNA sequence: TGCAGCGTTGAAGGGACTAGGACCGGGGAGCTGTTTTTT. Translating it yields CSVEGTRTGELFF.

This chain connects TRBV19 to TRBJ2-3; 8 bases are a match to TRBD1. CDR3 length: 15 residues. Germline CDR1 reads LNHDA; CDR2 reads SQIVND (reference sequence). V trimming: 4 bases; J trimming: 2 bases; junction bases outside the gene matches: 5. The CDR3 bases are TGTGCCAGTAGTACTCGCCAGGGGGCCACAGATACGCAGTATTTT. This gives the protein CASSTRQGATDTQYF.